These 26 T cell receptor beta chains share one sample of origin, sequenced in a study of CD8 T cells in ankylosing spondylitis. General study results and limits: A motif of 7 to 9 highly homologous TCR beta variants was seen as apparently characteristic of ankylosing spondylitis blood.

TCRdb ran MiXCR on the 5' RACE reads and lists one entry per CDR3 protein. Of some 840,000 distinct CDR3 sequences listed, over 9.5% are singletons. Their antigens are not known. What was sequenced was blood, either unsorted or a sorted T cell fraction (not recorded which). The receptors shown here come from a male donor with ankylosing spondylitis.

This clonotype appeared a few times. V is TRBV29-1 and J is TRBJ1-1, with TRBD1 as a possible D gene (6 bases). Germline V lookup: CDR1 SQVTM, CDR2 ANQGSEA. V was shortened by 8 bases and J by 1 base, with 11 bases between the two germline ends. This CDR3 is built from 12 residues. Here the CDR3 DNA reads TGCAGCTCGTGGACAGCGAACACTGAAGCTTTCTTT. Translating gives CSSWTANTEAFF.

In its sample, this clonotype was seen a few times. The rearrangement links TRBV7-2 to TRBJ2-3; 10 bases map to TRBD2. Germline V gives CDR1 SGHTA, CDR2 FQGNSA. CDR3 length: 15 residues. V gave up 5 bases and J gave up 5 bases; unmatched junction bases: 7. CDR3 DNA sequence: TGTGCCAGCAGCGCTAGCGGGAGCTCGGTAGATACGCAGTATTTT. It specifies CASSASGSSVDTQYF.

This clonotype was counted between two and nine times. This chain joins TRBV18 and TRBJ1-6; no reliable D call. The CDR3 totals 15 residues. The germline CDR1 and CDR2 sequences are KGHSH and LQKENI. V was cut by 6 bases and J by 7 bases, with 16 bases left in between. The CDR3 DNA follows: TGTGCCAGCTCCCGGACCTCTGAGGAGAATTCACCCCTCCACTTT. Protein: CASSRTSEENSPLHF.

The chain recombines TRBV7-9 with TRBJ1-1, with 9 positions matching TRBD1. Germline lookup yields CDR1 SEHNR and CDR2 FQNEAQ (reference sequence). The CDR3 spans 15 residues. Trimming took 6 bases from V and 5 from J; bases not matched to a gene: 10. The CDR3: CASRGTGPRVTEAFF. The CDR3 DNA reads TGTGCCAGCAGGGGGACAGGGCCGCGCGTTACTGAAGCTTTCTTT.

J is TRBJ2-7 and V is TRBV7-2; TRBD2 matches at 9 bases. The germline V gene encodes CDR1 SGHTA and CDR2 FQGNSA. Losses at the gene ends were 2 bases for V and 6 bases for J; bases not matched to a gene: 5. The CDR3 contains 14 residues. For the CDR3, the DNA is TGTGCCAGCAGCTTACTAGCGGGGTTCGTCGAGCAGTACTTC. This gives the protein CASSLLAGFVEQYF.

The sample holds a few counts of this clonotype. The chain recombines TRBV29-1 with TRBJ1-1, with 8 bases that match TRBD1. The V gene's germline CDR1 is SQVTM and CDR2 ANQGSEA. V lost 4 bases to trimming and J lost 0 bases; unmatched junction nucleotides: 10. This CDR3 has 16 amino acids. CDR3 nucleotides: TGCAGCGTTGTCCTGTTGACAGGGGCATTGAACACTGAAGCTTTCTTT. It encodes CSVVLLTGALNTEAFF.

This sequence joins TRBV28 and TRBJ2-7; the D gene is possibly TRBD1 (6 bases). V lost 6 bases to trimming and J lost 3 bases, with 18 bases between them. Germline V gives CDR1 MDHEN, CDR2 SYDVKM. The CDR3 contains 15 residues. The CDR3 loop reads CASSSRARGGYEQYF. The CDR3 coding sequence is TGTGCCAGCAGCTCTCGGGCCAGGGGTGGCTACGAGCAGTACTTC.

This clonotype has a count of ten or more. This chain uses TRBV4-3 with TRBJ1-1; D not resolved. In germline, CDR1 is LGHNA, CDR2 YSLEER. The CDR3 runs to 14 residues. The V and J ends lost 1 base and 0 bases respectively, with 6 bases between them. CDR3 protein: CASSQGRVNTEAFF. The CDR3 DNA reads TGCGCCAGCAGCCAAGGCCGGGTGAACACTGAAGCTTTCTTT.

This clonotype was seen only a few times. The chain has TRBV30 and TRBJ1-6; D is perhaps TRBD1 (6 bases). Germline CDR1 GTSNPN, CDR2 SVGIG (reference sequence). V gave up 0 bases and J gave up 14 bases, with 11 bases separating them. The CDR3 has 12 residues. The CDR3 spells CAWSVGGATLHF. CDR3 coding DNA: TGTGCCTGGAGTGTAGGGGGGGCGACCCTCCACTTT.

This clonotype was observed at least ten times. J is TRBJ1-1 and V is TRBV5-1; no reliable D call. Looked up from germline, CDR1 is SGHRS and CDR2 is YFSETQ. V was cut by 0 bases and J by 5 bases, with 17 bases left in between. This CDR3 is built from 16 residues. CDR3 in DNA: TGCGCCAGCAGCTTGGCTATCCGGACTCCCGAAACTGAAGCTTTCTTT. It encodes CASSLAIRTPETEAFF.

This clonotype has only a few counts. V usage is TRBV6-1 and J usage is TRBJ1-6; no clear D gene. V lost 8 bases to trimming and J lost 10 bases, with 18 bases between them. The CDR3 runs 14 residues. CDR1 is MNHNS and CDR2 is SASEGT in the germline V gene. The CDR3 DNA sequence: TGTGCCAGCCTTCCGGATCTGGGAGGGTCACCCCTCCACTTT. It translates to CASLPDLGGSPLHF.

The chain employs TRBV20-1 and TRBJ1-4, with TRBD1 matching 9 bases. Germline CDR1 reads DFQATT; CDR2 reads SNEGSKA (reference sequence). The CDR3 spans 14 residues. V gave up 3 bases and J gave up 5 bases; unmatched junction bases: 4. The CDR3 loop reads CSARPGTGNEKLFF. The CDR3 coding sequence is TGCAGTGCTAGGCCCGGGACAGGGAATGAAAAACTGTTTTTT.

CDR3 in DNA: TGTGCCAGCAGCTTGAAGGCTAACCACGAGCAGTACTTC. This translates into CASSLKANHEQYF. The V gene is TRBV7-2, the J gene TRBJ2-7; D is uncertain. From germline, CDR1 is SGHTA and CDR2 FQGNSA. CDR3 length: 13 amino acids. The V and J ends lost 3 bases and 5 bases respectively, with 11 bases between them.

There are a few counts of this clonotype. CDR3 nucleotides: TGCGCCAGCAGCCAAGATCGAAGACCCGAGGGTGAAAAACTGTTTTTT. It is translated as CASSQDRRPEGEKLFF. V usage is TRBV4-3 and J usage is TRBJ1-4; no clear D. The CDR3 extends over 16 amino acids. The germline V and J ends were trimmed by 0 bases and 7 bases, with 15 bases remaining between them. In germline, CDR1 is LGHNA, CDR2 YSLEER.

The chain employs TRBV20-1 and TRBJ2-1; 9 bases are a match to TRBD2. This CDR3 contains 14 residues. CDR1 is DFQATT, CDR2 SNEGSKA, per germline (reference sequence). Trimming cost V 3 bases and J 9 bases; bases outside gene matches: 9. The chain's CDR3 is CSARVAGVRSEQFF. CDR3 nucleotides: TGCAGTGCTAGGGTAGCGGGAGTGAGGAGTGAGCAGTTCTTC.

This clonotype appeared a few times. This chain joins TRBV7-6 and TRBJ2-1, with TRBD2 matching 7 bases. The trim removed 0 bases at V and 1 base at J, leaving 9 bases unmatched. This CDR3 contains 18 residues. CDR1 is SGHVS, CDR2 FNYEAQ, per germline. The CDR3: CASSLALGGRKSYNEQFF. CDR3 DNA sequence: TGTGCCAGCAGCTTAGCATTGGGCGGGAGAAAGTCCTACAATGAGCAGTTCTTC.

The J gene is TRBJ1-1, the V gene TRBV9, with D possibly being TRBD1 (5 bases). Germline V gene lookup returns CDR1 SGDLS and CDR2 YYNGEE. The CDR3 loop spans 16 amino acids. Trimming removed 0 bases from V and 0 bases from J, with 12 bases in between. CDR3 loop: CASSVELGTVNTEAFF. CDR3 DNA sequence: TGTGCCAGCAGCGTAGAACTAGGGACGGTGAACACTGAAGCTTTCTTT. Supplemented by reference TRBV9 and TRBJ1-1, the full variable domain reads DSGVTQTPKHLITATGQRVTLRCSPRSGDLSVYWYQQSLDQGLQFLIQYYNGEERAKGNILERFSAQQFPDLHSELNLSSLELGDSALYFCASSVELGTVNTEAFFGQGTRLTVV.

This clonotype came up many times. J is TRBJ2-7 and V is TRBV7-2, with D unresolved. The ends were cut back, 5 bases at V and 1 base at J, with 9 bases in the middle. This CDR3 has 13 amino acids. The germline gives CDR1 SGHTA, CDR2 FQGNSA. The CDR3 reads CASSPGYSYEQYF. CDR3 nucleotides: TGTGCCAGCAGCCCTGGATATTCCTACGAGCAGTACTTC. The full variable domain, with the rest looked up from reference TRBV7-2 and TRBJ2-7, is GAGVSQSPSNKVTEKGKDVELRCDPISGHTALYWYRQSLGQGLEFLIYFQGNSAPDKSGLPSDRFSAERTGGSVSTLTIQRTQQEDSAVYLCASSPGYSYEQYFGPGTRLTVT.

Ten or more counts support this clonotype. The chain recombines TRBV6-2 or TRBV6-3 with TRBJ2-3; 10 bases are a match to TRBD2. The J segment lost 7 bases and the V segment lost 6 bases, leaving 10 bases of the junction unmatched. CDR3 length equals 15 residues. Germline loops: CDR1 MNHEY, CDR2 SVGEGT. In nucleotides, the CDR3 is TGTGCCAGCAGCCGCGGACTAGCGGAGTCATATACGCAGTATTTT. Translation gives CASSRGLAESYTQYF.

V gene TRBV24-1 combines with J gene TRBJ2-1; tentatively, D is TRBD2 (7 bases). Germline V gene data show CDR1 as KGHDR and CDR2 as SFDVKD. The CDR3 covers 15 residues. Trimming pared 3 bases from V and 9 bases from J, leaving 17 bases between. CDR3 nucleotides: TGTGCCACCAGTGATCCCGACGGTAGGGGGGGTGAGCAGTTCTTC. This gives the protein CATSDPDGRGGEQFF.

The gene calls are TRBV9 and TRBJ1-1; 8 bases agree with TRBD1. CDR1 is SGDLS, CDR2 YYNGEE, per germline. The J segment lost 4 bases and the V segment lost 2 bases, leaving 10 bases of the junction unmatched. CDR3 length equals 16 residues. CDR3 residues: CASSVTPQGVGTEAFF. CDR3 nucleotides: TGTGCCAGCAGCGTGACACCACAGGGGGTAGGCACTGAAGCTTTCTTT. Full variable domain (missing parts from reference TRBV9 and TRBJ1-1): DSGVTQTPKHLITATGQRVTLRCSPRSGDLSVYWYQQSLDQGLQFLIQYYNGEERAKGNILERFSAQQFPDLHSELNLSSLELGDSALYFCASSVTPQGVGTEAFFGQGTRLTVV.

V usage is TRBV6-1 and J usage is TRBJ1-5; possible D gene TRBD1, 5 bases. This CDR3 is built from 14 residues. Per the germline V gene, CDR1 is MNHNS and CDR2 is SASEGT. Trimming shortened V by 7 bases and J by 6 bases, and 16 bases separated the two germline ends. CDR3 amino acids: CASKAGQEGQPQHF. The DNA of the CDR3 is TGTGCCAGCAAGGCAGGGCAAGAGGGTCAGCCCCAGCATTTT.

V and J are TRBV20-1 and TRBJ2-2, with TRBD2 matching over 12 bases. CDR3 length equals 15 residues. J lost 7 bases, V lost 5 bases, and 8 bases had no gene match. The germline gives CDR1 DFQATT, CDR2 SNEGSKA (reference sequence). CDR3 DNA sequence: TGCAGTGCTCGCGCTAGCGGGAGGGCCTTCGGGGAGCTGTTTTTT. Its translation is CSARASGRAFGELFF.

A remark on this clonotype: Just one base apart from a much larger clone, this may be a read error. As the CDR3 is not closed by the conserved phenylalanine or tryptophan, this likely results from a read error. The chain carries TRBV29-1 and TRBJ2-1, with 7 bases lining up with TRBD2. V gave up 4 bases and J gave up 0 bases; unmatched junction bases: 12. The V gene's germline CDR1 is SQVTM and CDR2 ANQGSEA. CDR3 length equals 17 residues. The CDR3 protein is CSVVSGLADLSYNEQFL. The CDR3 DNA sequence: TGCAGCGTTGTTTCTGGGCTAGCGGATCTCTCCTACAATGAGCAGTTCCTC.

This clonotype has only a few counts. This rearrangement joins TRBV6-5 to TRBJ1-4; D ambiguous. This CDR3 contains 14 residues. Germline V gives CDR1 MNHEY, CDR2 SVGAGI. Trimming shortened V by 4 bases and J by 2 bases, and 8 bases separated the two germline ends. The chain's CDR3 is CASSLDGTNEKLFF. The CDR3 bases are TGTGCCAGCAGTTTGGACGGGACTAATGAAAAACTGTTTTTT.

This clonotype was recorded many times. V is TRBV20-1 and J is TRBJ2-7; 9 nucleotides line up with TRBD2. This CDR3 contains 15 residues. V was clipped by 3 bases and J by 4 bases; unmatched bases: 10. In germline, CDR1 is DFQATT, CDR2 SNEGSKA (reference sequence). This CDR3 is CSASKPSGKHYEQYF. The CDR3 nucleotides are TGCAGTGCTAGTAAACCTAGCGGGAAACATTACGAGCAGTACTTC.